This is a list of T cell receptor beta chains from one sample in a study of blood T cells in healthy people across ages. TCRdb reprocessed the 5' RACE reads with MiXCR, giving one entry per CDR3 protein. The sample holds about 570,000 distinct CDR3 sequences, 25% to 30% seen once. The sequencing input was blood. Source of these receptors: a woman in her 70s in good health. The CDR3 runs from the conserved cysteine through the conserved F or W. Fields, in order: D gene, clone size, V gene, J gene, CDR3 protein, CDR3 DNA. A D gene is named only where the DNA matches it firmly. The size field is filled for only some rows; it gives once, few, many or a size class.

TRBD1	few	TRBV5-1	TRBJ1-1	CASIRGDRSSNTEAFF	TGCGCCAGCATCAGAGGGGACAGGAGTTCAAACACTGAAGCTTTCTTT
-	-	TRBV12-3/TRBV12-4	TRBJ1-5	CASSPRGKLPQHF	TGTGCCAGCAGTCCCAGGGGCAAGTTACCCCAGCATTTT
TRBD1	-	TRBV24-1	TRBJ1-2	CATSDPTGTYGYTF	TGTGCCACCAGTGACCCGACAGGGACCTATGGCTACACCTTC
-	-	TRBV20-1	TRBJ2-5	CSAPRPDRNQETQYF	TGCAGTGCCCCACGCCCCGACAGAAACCAAGAGACCCAGTACTTC
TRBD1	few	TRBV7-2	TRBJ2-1	CASSLAYRGSYNEQFF	TGTGCCAGCAGCTTAGCGTACAGGGGATCCTACAATGAGCAGTTCTTC
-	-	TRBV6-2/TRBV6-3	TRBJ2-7	CASSSINEQYF	TGTGCCAGCAGTTCTATCAACGAGCAGTACTTC
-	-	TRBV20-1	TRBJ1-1	CSARGHKNTEALF	TGCAGTGCTAGAGGACATAAGAACACTGAAGCTCTCTTT
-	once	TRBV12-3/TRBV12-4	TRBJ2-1	CASSFSQNNEQFF	TGTGCCAGCAGTTTTAGCCAGAACAATGAGCAGTTCTTC
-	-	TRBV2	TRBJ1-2	CASSPADSYGYTF	TGTGCCAGCAGCCCGGCGGACAGCTATGGCTACACCTTC
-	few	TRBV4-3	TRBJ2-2	CASSQGQAGLGELFF	TGCGCCAGCAGCCAAGGACAGGCCGGACTAGGCGAGCTGTTTTTT
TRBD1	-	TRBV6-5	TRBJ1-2	CASRWTGLSFF	TGTGCCAGCAGGTGGACAGGGCTCTCTTTCTTC
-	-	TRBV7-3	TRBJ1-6	CASSLGGWGSPLHF	TGTGCCAGCAGCTTAGGAGGGTGGGGGTCACCCCTCCACTTT
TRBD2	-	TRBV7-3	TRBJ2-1	CASSMGLAGASEQFF	TGTGCCAGCAGCATGGGACTAGCGGGGGCTTCTGAGCAGTTCTTC
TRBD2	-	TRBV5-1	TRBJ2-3	CASSPARTSGGTDTQYF	TGCGCCAGCAGCCCCGCCCGGACTAGCGGGGGGACAGATACGCAGTATTTT
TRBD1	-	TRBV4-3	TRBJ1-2	CASSQDLGTGDYGYTF	TGCGCCAGCAGCCAAGACCTGGGGACAGGGGACTATGGCTACACCTTC